Presented here are 9 T cell receptor beta chains from one specimen sequenced in a study of human T cells and chemical hapten exposure. Time point of the sample: patch test 1, 2 weeks after DPC sensitization. This sample's treatment: therapeutic diphenylcyclopropenone sensitization with weekly scalp DPC. TCRdb used MiXCR to reprocess the RACE reads, holding one entry per CDR3 protein. The sample lists some 180,000 distinct CDR3 sequences, about 22% seen once, with roughly 6.7% in the top ten. The sample was whole blood, taken in connection with sensitization to the hapten diphenylcyclopropenone (DPC). Receptors originate from a woman aged 45-65 years with alopecia areata. Some clones in this sample may be carry-over from other donors' samples.

The chain couples TRBV20-1 to TRBJ2-3; D possibly corresponds to TRBD1 (5 bases). The CDR3 length is 15 residues. Trimming took off 3 bases at V and 2 bases at J, with 15 bases between the two ends. Germline-derived CDR1 and CDR2 are DFQATT and SNEGSKA (reference sequence). The CDR3 here is CSARLLGVATDTQYF. DNA of the CDR3: TGCAGTGCTAGGCTTCTAGGGGTGGCCACAGATACGCAGTATTTT.

This clonotype showed up just a few times. This chain connects TRBV11-2 to TRBJ2-7; D is unresolved. With 6 bases removed from V and 2 bases from J, the gap between germline ends came to 17 bases. CDR1 and CDR2 (germline): SGHAT, FQNNGV. The CDR3 totals 15 residues. CDR3 loop: CASSSMAGLPYEQYF. As DNA, the CDR3 is TGTGCCAGCAGTTCGATGGCCGGTTTGCCCTACGAGCAGTACTTC. Together with reference TRBV11-2 and TRBJ2-7, the CDR3 gives the full variable domain: EAGVAQSPRYKIIEKRQSVAFWCNPISGHATLYWYQQILGQGPKLLIQFQNNGVVDDSQLPKDRFSAERLKGVDSTLKIQPAKLEDSAVYLCASSSMAGLPYEQYFGPGTRLTVT.

V usage is TRBV12-3 or TRBV12-4 and J usage is TRBJ1-4; TRBD1 is a possible D gene (6 bases). The CDR3 length is 14 residues. V was clipped by 2 bases and J by 8 bases, with 12 bases between them. The CDR3 protein is CASSLSGHTEKLFF. For the CDR3, the DNA is TGTGCCAGCAGTTTATCGGGACACACGGAAAAACTGTTTTTT.

This clonotype has more than one count but fewer than ten. The chain is built from TRBV6-2 or TRBV6-3 and TRBJ2-7; tentative D call: TRBD1 (6 bases). The CDR3 runs 13 residues. V lost 7 bases to trimming and J lost 5 bases, with 15 bases between them. Germline CDR1 and CDR2: MNHEY and SVGEGT. CDR3 amino acids: CASTLAGQHEQYF. The DNA of the CDR3 is TGTGCCAGCACTTTAGCTGGACAGCACGAGCAGTACTTC.

This chain links TRBV6-6 with TRBJ1-1, with a weak D call TRBD1 (5 bases). This CDR3 is built from 14 residues. CDR1 is MNHNY, CDR2 SVGAGI, per germline (reference sequence). Trimming stripped 6 bases from V and 7 bases from J, with 18 bases between. Here the CDR3 DNA reads TGTGCCAGCAGCGACAGCGCCTCAGCGAATGAAGCTTTCTTT. This translates into CASSDSASANEAFF.

The chain carries TRBV3-1 and TRBJ2-2; D possibly corresponds to TRBD1 (6 bases). Germline CDR1 is LGHDT and CDR2 is YNNKEL (reference sequence). The length of the CDR3 is 15 residues. V shed 2 bases and J shed 3 bases, with 10 bases lying between them. The CDR3 DNA is TGTGCCAGCAGCCAAACAGGGACCGACACCGGGGAGCTGTTTTTT. It encodes CASSQTGTDTGELFF.

The gene calls are TRBV5-1 and TRBJ2-2; TRBD2 matches at 9 bases. With V trimmed by 1 base and J by 6 bases, 4 bases remained unmatched. Germline V gives CDR1 SGHRS, CDR2 YFSETQ. The CDR3 contains 15 residues. CDR3 sequence reads: CASSLFSGSAGELFF. The CDR3 bases are TGCGCCAGCAGCTTGTTTAGCGGGAGTGCCGGGGAGCTGTTTTTT.

This clonotype showed up many times. The chain recombines TRBV29-1 with TRBJ2-7; 11 bases map to TRBD1. Germline V gene data show CDR1 as SQVTM and CDR2 as ANQGSEA. The J segment lost 2 bases and the V segment lost 6 bases, leaving 3 bases of the junction unmatched. This CDR3 is built from 13 residues. CDR3 amino acids: CSVGTGGPYEQYF. CDR3 nucleotides: TGCAGCGTCGGGACAGGGGGTCCCTACGAGCAGTACTTC.

V is TRBV20-1 and J is TRBJ2-7; 7 nucleotides line up with TRBD2. Germline V gene sequence: CDR1 DFQATT, CDR2 SNEGSKA (reference sequence). This CDR3 comprises 14 residues. The V gene end was trimmed by 5 bases and the J gene end by 0 bases; junction bases not matched to a gene: 7. In DNA form, the CDR3 reads TGCAGTGCTCCCTTAGGCGGGAGCTCCTACGAGCAGTACTTC. Translated, it gives CSAPLGGSSYEQYF.